This passage covers 19 T cell receptor beta chains from one sample sequenced in a study of identical twins. TCRdb re-analysed the 5' RACE reads in MiXCR, keeping a single row per CDR3 protein. This sample has 400,000 to 500,000 distinct CDR3 sequences, with around 18% found just once. Sequencing input: naive T cells sorted from blood. Receptors were obtained from a man aged 50 or older in good health.

V and J are TRBV10-3 and TRBJ2-2; weak D call: TRBD1 (5 bases). Trimming removed 8 bases at V and 1 base at J, with 8 bases between. From germline, CDR1 is ENHRY and CDR2 SYGVKD. This CDR3 is 13 amino acids long. The CDR3 region is CAIYGQNTGELFF. CDR3 bases: TGTGCCATCTATGGACAGAACACCGGGGAGCTGTTTTTT.

This clonotype was picked up a small number of times. V gene TRBV9 combines with J gene TRBJ2-7, with 9 bases aligning to TRBD1. The CDR3 contains 14 residues. Germline V gene lookup returns CDR1 SGDLS and CDR2 YYNGEE. Trimming took 0 bases from V and 3 from J; bases not matched to a gene: 1. The CDR3 spells CASSVEDRGYEQYF. CDR3 sequence (DNA): TGTGCCAGCAGCGTAGAGGACAGGGGCTACGAGCAGTACTTC.

Only a few counts were recorded for this clonotype. The chain links TRBV25-1 to TRBJ1-2; D might be TRBD1 (5 bases). The CDR3 totals 12 residues. The V and J ends lost 6 bases and 5 bases respectively, with 10 bases between them. Per the germline V gene, CDR1 is MGHDK and CDR2 is SYGVNS. CDR3 nucleotides: TGTGCCAGCAGGGAAGGGGTTTATGGCTACACCTTC. It encodes CASREGVYGYTF.

This chain uses TRBV20-1 with TRBJ2-1, with TRBD2 matching 12 bases. Germline loops: CDR1 DFQATT, CDR2 SNEGSKA (reference sequence). J was trimmed by 6 bases and V by 6 bases; bases with no gene match: 9. The CDR3 covers 15 residues. CDR3 amino acids: CSAAHPSGRVNEQFF. In DNA, the CDR3 is TGCAGTGCCGCCCATCCTAGCGGGAGGGTCAATGAGCAGTTCTTC.

In its sample, this clonotype was seen many times. The chain combines TRBV5-1 with TRBJ1-6, with D uncertain. The V end lost 1 base, the J end lost 7 bases, and 9 bases lay between the germline ends. CDR3 length: 14 amino acids. In germline, CDR1 is SGHRS, CDR2 YFSETQ. This chain's CDR3 is CASSLRTRNSPLHF. The CDR3 DNA reads TGCGCCAGCAGCTTGAGGACGAGGAATTCACCCCTCCACTTT.

J is TRBJ2-2 and V is TRBV7-8; D gene unclear. This CDR3 comprises 15 residues. Germline CDR1 SGHVS, CDR2 FQNEAQ. V shed 4 bases and J shed 3 bases, with 12 bases lying between them. In DNA, the CDR3 is TGTGCCAGCAGCTCACTCATCCCATACACCGGGGAGCTGTTTTTT. Translated, it gives CASSSLIPYTGELFF.

The rearrangement joins TRBV18 to TRBJ2-7; tentatively, D is TRBD1 (6 bases). Trimming took off 0 bases at V and 2 bases at J, with 8 bases between the two ends. Germline V gene data show CDR1 as KGHSH and CDR2 as LQKENI. This CDR3 comprises 14 residues. In DNA, the CDR3 is TGTGCCAGCTCACCACCGCAGGGGACCTACGAGCAGTACTTC. It translates to CASSPPQGTYEQYF.

This clonotype was seen ten or more times. The V and J genes are TRBV28 and TRBJ2-5, with D possibly TRBD1 on 6 matching bases. Germline V gene sequence: CDR1 MDHEN, CDR2 SYDVKM. The V gene lost 4 bases and the J gene lost 1 base, with 16 bases spanning the gap. The CDR3 has 16 amino acids. CDR3 in DNA: TGTGCCAGCAGTTCGTTCATAGGACAGACCCAAGAGACCCAGTACTTC. Amino acid sequence: CASSSFIGQTQETQYF.

This sequence joins TRBV6-2 or TRBV6-3 and TRBJ2-1; TRBD1 aligns across 7 bases. J gave up 9 bases and V 3 bases, and 11 bases lay outside the gene matches. Germline CDR1 and CDR2: MNHEY and SVGEGT. This CDR3 contains 15 residues. The CDR3 DNA follows: TGTGCCAGCAGTTATGTCCCCGACAGGGTGGGTGAGCAGTTCTTC. It is translated as CASSYVPDRVGEQFF.

This clonotype was counted ten times or more. V and J are TRBV20-1 and TRBJ2-7, with D perhaps matching TRBD1 (6 bases). Germline values: CDR1 DFQATT, CDR2 SNEGSKA (reference sequence). The CDR3 is 14 residues long. The V gene lost 6 bases and the J gene lost 6 bases, with 21 bases spanning the gap. In DNA form, the CDR3 reads TGCAGTGCAACAGGGATCCTGATGGCTCGCGAGCAGTACTTC. The encoded protein is CSATGILMAREQYF.

This clonotype came up a few times. The V call is TRBV12-3 or TRBV12-4, the J call TRBJ1-1; 7 bases map to TRBD1. The length of the CDR3 is 15 residues. J was trimmed by 7 bases and V by 1 base; bases with no gene match: 9. Written as DNA, the CDR3 is TGTGCCAGCAGTTTAGATTCACAGGGGAGGGGTGAAGCTTTCTTT. Translation gives CASSLDSQGRGEAFF.

A few counts support this clonotype. The rearrangement links TRBV5-1 to TRBJ1-1, with TRBD1 matching 11 bases. The V segment lost 4 bases and the J segment 4 bases; nucleotides outside the gene matches: 3. The CDR3 has 14 amino acids. Germline values: CDR1 SGHRS, CDR2 YFSETQ. This CDR3 is CASSKDRGPTEAFF. DNA for the CDR3: TGCGCCAGCAGCAAGGACAGGGGGCCCACTGAAGCTTTCTTT.

The CDR3 nucleotides read TGTGCCAGCAGCTTAGTTGCTAGCGGGACGGATACGCAGTATTTT. It yields the protein CASSLVASGTDTQYF. The V call is TRBV7-2, the J call TRBJ2-3; 9 bases align to TRBD2. After removal of 1 base from V and 6 bases from J, the junction contained 5 bases not matched to a gene. CDR1 and CDR2 from the germline V gene are SGHTA and FQGNSA. The CDR3 length is 15 residues.

This clonotype has ten or more counts. The rearrangement links TRBV12-3 or TRBV12-4 to TRBJ2-3; D is unresolved. The ends were cut back, 8 bases at V and 9 bases at J, with 33 bases in the middle. The CDR3 extends over 18 amino acids. DNA of the CDR3: TGTGCCAGCCGAAAACCGGGCTCAAAGGCTCCCCCACATCGGACGCAGTATTTT. It codes for CASRKPGSKAPPHRTQYF.

The chain recombines TRBV6-5 with TRBJ2-7, with TRBD2 matching 10 bases. Germline-derived CDR1 and CDR2 are MNHEY and SVGAGI. The CDR3 is made up of 14 amino acids. With V trimmed by 4 bases and J by 7 bases, 7 bases remained unmatched. The CDR3 reads CASSLTSGVVEQYF. The DNA for the CDR3 is TGTGCCAGCAGTTTAACTAGCGGGGTTGTGGAGCAGTACTTC.

This clonotype occurred a few times. The V call is TRBV28, the J call TRBJ1-2; D remains ambiguous. The CDR3 consists of 13 residues. Trimming shortened V by 1 base and J by 4 bases, and 7 bases separated the two germline ends. Germline V gives CDR1 MDHEN, CDR2 SYDVKM. CDR3 DNA: TGTGCCAGCAGTTTATCGACGGTCTATGGCTACACCTTC. It is translated as CASSLSTVYGYTF.

This clonotype has ten or more counts. In DNA form, the CDR3 reads TGTGCCAGCAGCTTTACCGGGACTAGCGGCCTCTACAATGAGCAGTTCTTC. As protein: CASSFTGTSGLYNEQFF. The V and J genes are TRBV5-5 and TRBJ2-1; 11 nucleotides match TRBD2. The V gene's germline CDR1 is SGHKS and CDR2 YYEKEE (reference sequence). The V segment lost 2 bases and the J segment 3 bases; nucleotides outside the gene matches: 7. CDR3 length equals 17 residues.

This clonotype was counted at least ten times. The rearrangement uses TRBV6-5 and TRBJ2-2; D ambiguous. Germline assignment: CDR1 MNHEY and CDR2 SVGAGI. The V end lost 0 bases, the J end lost 6 bases, and 5 bases lay between the germline ends. The length of the CDR3 is 13 residues. Here the CDR3 reads CASSYSIPGELFF. The CDR3, as DNA: TGTGCCAGCAGTTACTCGATCCCCGGGGAGCTGTTTTTT.

The V call is TRBV6-2 or TRBV6-3, the J call TRBJ1-6; possible D gene TRBD1, 6 bases. V was trimmed by 0 bases and J by 6 bases, leaving 12 bases between them. The CDR3 contains 16 residues. From germline, CDR1 is MNHEY and CDR2 SVGEGT. This CDR3 is CASSYSKPGANSPLHF. The CDR3 DNA is TGTGCCAGCAGTTACTCGAAGCCGGGGGCTAATTCACCCCTCCACTTT.